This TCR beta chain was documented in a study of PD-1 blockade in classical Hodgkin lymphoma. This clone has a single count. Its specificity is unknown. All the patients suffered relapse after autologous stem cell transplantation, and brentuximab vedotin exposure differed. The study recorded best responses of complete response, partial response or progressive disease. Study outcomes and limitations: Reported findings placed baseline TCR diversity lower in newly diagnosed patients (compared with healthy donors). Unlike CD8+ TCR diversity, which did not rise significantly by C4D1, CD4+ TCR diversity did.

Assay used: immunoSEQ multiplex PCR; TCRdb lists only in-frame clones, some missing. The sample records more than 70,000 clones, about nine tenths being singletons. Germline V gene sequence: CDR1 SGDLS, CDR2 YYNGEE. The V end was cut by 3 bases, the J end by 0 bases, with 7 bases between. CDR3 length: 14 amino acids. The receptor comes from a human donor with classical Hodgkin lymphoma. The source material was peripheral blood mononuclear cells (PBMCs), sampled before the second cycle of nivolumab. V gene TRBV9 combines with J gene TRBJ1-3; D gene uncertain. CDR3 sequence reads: CASSGRSSGNTIYF. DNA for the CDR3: TGTGCCAGCAGCGGTAGGAGCTCTGGAAACACCATATATTTT.